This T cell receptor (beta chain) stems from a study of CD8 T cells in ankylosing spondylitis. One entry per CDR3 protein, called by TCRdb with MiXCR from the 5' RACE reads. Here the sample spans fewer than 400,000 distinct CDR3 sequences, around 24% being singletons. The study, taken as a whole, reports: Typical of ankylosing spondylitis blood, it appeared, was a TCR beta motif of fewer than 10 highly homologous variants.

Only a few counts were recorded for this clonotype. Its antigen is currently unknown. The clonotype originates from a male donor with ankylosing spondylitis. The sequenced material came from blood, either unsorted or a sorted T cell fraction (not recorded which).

The CDR3 spells CSARDTSNQPQHF. For the CDR3, the DNA is TGCAGTGCTAGAGATACTAGCAATCAGCCCCAGCATTTT. The gene calls are TRBV20-1 and TRBJ1-5; D uncertain. Trimming took 0 bases from V and 0 from J, leaving 3 bases between them. Germline lookup yields CDR1 DFQATT and CDR2 SNEGSKA (reference sequence). The length of the CDR3 is 13 residues.